The 25 T cell receptor beta chains listed next were all sequenced from one sample in a study of shared clonotypes between healthy human individuals. CD8 cells regarded as naive lacked CD45RO, were positively chosen for CCR7, and omitted terminally differentiated effector memory CD45RA+ cells. Sequenced by immunoSEQ multiplex PCR; TCRdb stores in-frame clones only, minus some. This sample yields 550,000 to 650,000 clones, of which 90% to 97% are seen a single time; about 0.11% belongs to the top ten. What was sequenced was naive CD8+ T cells sorted from blood. The receptors here all came from a woman between 25 and 40 years old in good health.

The chain joins TRBV27 to TRBJ2-7; D is unresolved. V gave up 5 bases and J gave up 6 bases, with 17 bases separating them. Germline V gene sequence: CDR1 MNHEY, CDR2 SMNVEV (reference sequence). This CDR3 has 14 residues. CDR3 nucleotide sequence: TGTGCCAGCAGTGTCGGCCACCTGGTAGGCGAGCAGTACTTC. Protein: CASSVGHLVGEQYF.

V gene TRBV7-9 combines with J gene TRBJ2-1, with 14 bases matching TRBD2. Germline CDR1 is SEHNR and CDR2 is FQNEAQ (reference sequence). J was trimmed by 13 bases and V by 5 bases; bases with no gene match: 10. CDR3 length: 15 residues. The CDR3 spells CASSTTSGRAKDQFF. The CDR3 DNA follows: TGTGCCAGCAGCACGACTAGCGGGAGGGCCAAGGACCAGTTCTTC.

The chain links TRBV25-1 to TRBJ2-5; 9 bases match TRBD1. TRBJ2-7 explains the end of the DNA better; the J call may be wrong. The CDR3 covers 15 residues. CDR1 and CDR2 (germline): MGHDK, SYGVNS. The CDR3 reads CASSDWGGQGYEQYF. Here the CDR3 DNA reads TGTGCCAGCAGTGATTGGGGGGGACAGGGCTACGAGCAGTACTTC.

The genes are TRBV6-5 and TRBJ1-1; D is unclear. Trimming stripped 2 bases from V and 1 base from J, with 8 bases between. CDR1 is MNHEY, CDR2 SVGAGI, per germline. The CDR3 is made up of 14 amino acids. The CDR3 sequence: CASSYTDGNTEAFF. For the CDR3, the DNA is TGTGCCAGCAGTTACACGGACGGGAACACTGAAGCTTTCTTT.

The chain links TRBV10-1 to TRBJ2-4; D gene ambiguous. Trimming cost V 3 bases and J 0 bases, with 27 bases left between them. In germline, CDR1 is WNHNN, CDR2 SYGVQD (reference sequence). CDR3 size: 21 residues. The CDR3 here is CASSDGVPSDGQVLAKNIQYF. The CDR3 region has the DNA TGCGCCAGCAGTGATGGGGTACCTAGTGATGGGCAGGTTCTAGCCAAAAACATTCAGTACTTC.

The V and J genes are TRBV19 and TRBJ2-7, with 10 bases lining up with TRBD1. The CDR3 extends over 15 amino acids. The ends lost 3 bases at V and 0 bases at J; junction bases unmatched: 2. The germline CDR1 and CDR2 sequences are LNHDA and SQIVND (reference sequence). This chain's CDR3 is CASSMTGGYSYEQYF. CDR3 in DNA: TGTGCCAGTAGTATGACAGGGGGCTACTCCTACGAGCAGTACTTC.

The rearrangement links TRBV15 to TRBJ2-2, with 12 nucleotides matching TRBD2. This CDR3 is 15 amino acids long. Germline CDR1 reads LNHNV; CDR2 reads YYDKDF (reference sequence). Unmatched junction bases numbered 3, after V lost 6 bases and J lost 4 bases. The CDR3 coding sequence is TGTGCCACCAGGAGGACTAGCGGGACCACCGGGGAGCTGTTTTTT. Translating it yields CATRRTSGTTGELFF.

The chain is built from TRBV7-9 and TRBJ2-7; D gene unclear. V lost 1 base and J lost 6, with 7 bases in between. CDR3 length: 12 amino acids. The germline V gene has CDR1 SEHNR and CDR2 FQNEAQ (reference sequence). CDR3 DNA: TGTGCCAGCAGCTTAGGCGTACCCGAGCAGTACTTC. The encoded protein is CASSLGVPEQYF. The full variable domain, its missing parts supplied by reference TRBV7-9 and TRBJ2-7, is DTGVSQNPRHKITKRGQNVTFRCDPISEHNRLYWYRQTLGQGPEFLTYFQNEAQLEKSRLLSDRFSAERPKGSFSTLEIQRTEQGDSAMYLCASSLGVPEQYFGPGTRLTVT.

The chain joins TRBV2 to TRBJ2-7; D remains ambiguous. Trimming removed 3 bases from V and 2 bases from J, with 8 bases in between. The CDR3 is 13 residues long. Germline values: CDR1 SNHLY, CDR2 FYNNEI. The CDR3 DNA follows: TGTGCCAGCAGTGATACGGAAACCTACGAGCAGTACTTC. Protein sequence: CASSDTETYEQYF.

The rearrangement joins TRBV4-1 to TRBJ2-7; D not resolved. The length of the CDR3 is 13 residues. Germline V gene data show CDR1 as MGHRA and CDR2 as YSYEKL. V was shortened by 0 bases and J by 7 bases, with 10 bases between the two germline ends. The CDR3 DNA reads TGCGCCAGCAGCCAAGAGTACGGGCTGGAGCAGTACTTC. Protein sequence: CASSQEYGLEQYF.

The V call is TRBV9, the J call TRBJ2-1; TRBD1 might be the D (6 bases). This CDR3 spans 14 amino acids. Trimming took off 0 bases at V and 9 bases at J, with 13 bases between the two ends. Germline V gene sequence: CDR1 SGDLS, CDR2 YYNGEE. The CDR3 DNA follows: TGTGCCAGCAGCGTAGTAACAGGGAGTAGTGAGCAGTTCTTC. Translated, it gives CASSVVTGSSEQFF.

V usage is TRBV28 and J usage is TRBJ1-1; 7 positions match TRBD1. With V trimmed by 6 bases and J by 1 base, 5 bases remained unmatched. CDR1 MDHEN and CDR2 SYDVKM come from the germline V gene. This CDR3 has 14 residues. This CDR3 is CASRDRIPNTEAFF. The CDR3 DNA follows: TGTGCCAGCAGGGACAGGATACCGAACACTGAAGCTTTCTTT.

J is TRBJ2-7 and V is TRBV28; D is unclear. Germline CDR1 MDHEN, CDR2 SYDVKM. The CDR3 is 12 residues long. The V gene lost 5 bases and the J gene lost 7 bases, with 12 bases spanning the gap. The CDR3 reads CASSKLEEEQYF. CDR3 sequence (DNA): TGTGCCAGCAGTAAACTCGAGGAGGAGCAGTACTTC. Together with reference TRBV28 and TRBJ2-7, the CDR3 gives the full variable domain: DVKVTQSSRYLVKRTGEKVFLECVQDMDHENMFWYRQDPGLGLRLIYFSYDVKMKEKGDIPEGYSVSREKKERFSLILESASTNQTSMYLCASSKLEEEQYFGPGTRLTVT.

CDR3 loop: CASSPGAGDEQYF. CDR3 nucleotide sequence: TGTGCCAGCAGCCCCGGCGCGGGGGACGAGCAGTACTTC. The chain combines TRBV11-2 with TRBJ2-7; 7 bases line up with TRBD2. J was trimmed by 5 bases and V by 5 bases; bases with no gene match: 6. Germline CDR1 SGHAT, CDR2 FQNNGV. The CDR3 is made up of 13 amino acids.

V gene TRBV2 combines with J gene TRBJ2-3; possibly TRBD1 or TRBD2 for D (6 bases each). Germline V CDR1 and CDR2: SNHLY, FYNNEI. The CDR3 has 14 residues. V was pared by 3 bases and J by 3 bases, with 10 bases between. The CDR3 sequence: CASSDGGPTDTQYF. CDR3 coding DNA: TGTGCCAGCAGTGACGGGGGCCCGACAGATACGCAGTATTTT.

The V and J genes are TRBV2 and TRBJ2-5; D is unclear. The J call is uncertain, as TRBJ2-7 better fits the DNA end. The CDR3 loop spans 12 amino acids. CDR1 SNHLY and CDR2 FYNNEI come from the germline V gene. In DNA, the CDR3 is TGTGCCAGCAGTGACCGGCACTACGAGCAGTACTTC. Amino acids: CASSDRHYEQYF.

The J gene is TRBJ2-3, the V gene TRBV2; D may be TRBD2 (6 bases). V was shortened by 8 bases and J by 0 bases, with 9 bases between the two germline ends. Germline V gene data show CDR1 as SNHLY and CDR2 as FYNNEI. CDR3 length: 13 amino acids. This chain's CDR3 is CASVAASTDTQYF. CDR3 bases: TGTGCCAGCGTAGCGGCTAGCACAGATACGCAGTATTTT.

The chain uses TRBV7-2 and TRBJ2-1; the D gene is possibly TRBD2 (6 bases). The germline V gene encodes CDR1 SGHTA and CDR2 FQGNSA. Trimming left V 2 bases short and J 6 bases short, with 20 bases between. CDR3 length equals 17 residues. CDR3 region: CASSLRTLAIPLNEQFF. Written as DNA, the CDR3 is TGTGCCAGCAGCTTACGAACACTAGCCATCCCCCTCAATGAGCAGTTCTTC.

The CDR3 sequence is CASSLIGTDTQYF. CDR3 nucleotides: TGTGCCAGCAGTTTAATCGGGACAGATACGCAGTATTTT. The gene calls are TRBV27 and TRBJ2-3, with D unresolved. The CDR3 has 13 residues. In germline, CDR1 is MNHEY, CDR2 SMNVEV (reference sequence). The ends were cut back, 2 bases at V and 3 bases at J, with 6 bases in the middle.

The rearrangement joins TRBV6-4 to TRBJ2-2; no firm D call. The germline CDR1 and CDR2 sequences are MRHNA and SNTAGT. The CDR3 is made up of 15 amino acids. V was trimmed by 3 bases and J by 1 base, leaving 9 bases between them. The CDR3 nucleotides are TGTGCCAGCAGTGAGAAAATAGGGAACACCGGGGAGCTGTTTTTT. Translated, it gives CASSEKIGNTGELFF.

The J gene is TRBJ2-3, the V gene TRBV7-9; TRBD1 might be the D (6 bases). V was trimmed by 5 bases and J by 0 bases, leaving 12 bases between them. Looked up from germline, CDR1 is SEHNR and CDR2 is FQNEAQ (reference sequence). CDR3 length: 15 amino acids. The CDR3 sequence is CASSKQGASTDTQYF. CDR3 in DNA: TGTGCCAGCAGCAAACAGGGTGCTAGCACAGATACGCAGTATTTT.

The table lists this clone with a few counts. The gene calls are TRBV27 and TRBJ2-7; 11 bases are shared with TRBD2. With V trimmed by 4 bases and J by 3 bases, 2 bases remained unmatched. Germline CDR1 is MNHEY and CDR2 is SMNVEV (reference sequence). The CDR3 has 14 residues. CDR3 loop: CASSYGTSGYEQYF. Here the CDR3 DNA reads TGTGCCAGCAGTTACGGGACTAGCGGCTACGAGCAGTACTTC.

This chain links TRBV9 with TRBJ2-1; 11 nucleotides line up with TRBD2. CDR1 is SGDLS and CDR2 is YYNGEE in the germline V gene. The V segment lost 2 bases and the J segment 7 bases; nucleotides outside the gene matches: 11. The CDR3 has 17 amino acids. The CDR3 is CASSVGVLAGEGNEQFF. DNA for the CDR3: TGTGCCAGCAGCGTGGGGGTACTAGCGGGAGAAGGTAATGAGCAGTTCTTC.

The chain couples TRBV7-9 to TRBJ2-5; D is unresolved. Trimming removed 3 bases at V and 2 bases at J, with 4 bases between. The CDR3 is made up of 12 amino acids. Germline V gives CDR1 SEHNR, CDR2 FQNEAQ (reference sequence). This CDR3 reads CASSFIQETQYF. The CDR3 bases are TGTGCCAGCAGCTTCATACAAGAGACCCAGTACTTC.

V gene TRBV28 combines with J gene TRBJ1-1; D is unclear. CDR3 length: 12 amino acids. CDR1 and CDR2 (germline): MDHEN, SYDVKM. V lost 6 bases and J lost 4, with 9 bases in between. The CDR3, as DNA: TGTGCCAGCAGGACCTGGGGCACTGAAGCTTTCTTT. This sequence encodes CASRTWGTEAFF.